Here is one T cell receptor (beta chain) with its context. The data are from a study of T cell changes during pregnancy in multiple sclerosis. Germline loops: CDR1 MNHEY, CDR2 SMNVEV (reference sequence). V was clipped by 5 bases and J by 2 bases; unmatched bases: 12. CDR3 length equals 17 residues. Only in-frame clones appear in the TCRdb table, and some are missing; sequencing was by immunoSEQ multiplex PCR. The sample lists over 70,000 clones; about 94% were seen once. The starting material was peripheral blood, obtained in the third trimester of pregnancy. The clonotype originates from a female donor with multiple sclerosis, enrolled in a pregnancy study. V usage is TRBV27 and J usage is TRBJ1-5; 7 bases match TRBD1. The chain's CDR3 is CASSPTFRGHGNQPQHF. In DNA, the CDR3 is TGTGCCAGCAGTCCAACCTTTAGGGGGCATGGCAATCAGCCCCAGCATTTT.